Below, 20 T cell receptor beta chains from the same sample are listed, as sequenced in a study of T cell repertoires in cytomegalovirus infection (dated by TCRdb to between 2019 and 2020). Sequencing relied on an Illumina HiSeq 1500. The public reads were reprocessed in TCRdb via fastp at Q25 and MiXCR, keeping in-frame beta chains. Rows are combined by CDR3 protein, so each entry shows the most common genes and DNA. The sample includes approximately 990,000 distinct CDR3 sequences, with approximately 31% observed a single time. The biggest ten clones account for roughly an eighth of the sample. The sample's treatment or condition label is to be understood as: in vitro stimulation with specific CMV peptide epitopes to enrich CMV-specific T cells. Their specific antigens are unknown. Sequences were derived from cultured CD8+ T cells from PBMCs, sampled from culture after CMV antigen stimulation. All receptors come from a human donor in good health (CMV status not recorded). Some clones in this sample may be carry-over from other donors' samples.

The chain employs TRBV19 and TRBJ1-4; possible D gene TRBD1, 5 bases. The V end was cut by 2 bases, the J end by 5 bases, with 9 bases between. The CDR3 has 14 residues. Looked up from germline, CDR1 is LNHDA and CDR2 is SQIVND (reference sequence). This chain's CDR3 is CASSIRQWNEKLFF. The CDR3 region has the DNA TGTGCCAGTAGTATACGACAGTGGAATGAAAAACTGTTTTTT.

The rearrangement uses TRBV7-6 and TRBJ2-5; weak D call: TRBD1 (6 bases). Germline V gene sequence: CDR1 SGHVS, CDR2 FNYEAQ. The CDR3 consists of 14 residues. V was clipped by 4 bases and J by 4 bases, with 13 bases between them. The CDR3 DNA reads as TGTGCCAGCAGCTCAGCAGGGGCTAGAGAGACCCAGTACTTC. Its protein product is CASSSAGARETQYF.

The chain links TRBV20-1 to TRBJ2-7, with 8 bases that match TRBD2. Trimming removed 1 base from V and 0 bases from J; junction bases left unmatched: 2. Germline CDR1 and CDR2: DFQATT and SNEGSKA (reference sequence). The CDR3 runs to 14 residues. CDR3 residues: CSARGRGASYEQYF. CDR3 sequence (DNA): TGCAGTGCTAGAGGGCGGGGGGCCTCCTACGAGCAGTACTTC.

This clonotype came up a few times. The J gene is TRBJ1-2, the V gene TRBV3-1, with TRBD1 identical over 8 bases. The CDR3 covers 14 residues. Germline CDR1 LGHDT, CDR2 YNNKEL (reference sequence). Trimming took 2 bases from V and 9 from J; bases not matched to a gene: 8. The CDR3 DNA is TGTGCCAGCAGCCAACCTGACAGGGGAATCAGCTACACCTTC. It translates to CASSQPDRGISYTF.

V gene TRBV6-1 combines with J gene TRBJ1-5, with 9 bases aligning to TRBD1. V trimming: 5 bases; J trimming: 6 bases; junction bases outside the gene matches: 8. This CDR3 has 15 amino acids. Per the germline V gene, CDR1 is MNHNS and CDR2 is SASEGT. The CDR3 DNA follows: TGTGCCAGCAGTCTCACAGGGGGCGAGGCTCAGCCCCAGCATTTT. This translates into CASSLTGGEAQPQHF.

There are a few counts of this clonotype. This chain joins TRBV5-5 and TRBJ1-5; D is possibly TRBD1 (5 bases). The CDR3 is 15 residues long. The germline CDR1 and CDR2 sequences are SGHKS and YYEKEE (reference sequence). V gave up 1 base and J gave up 0 bases, with 8 bases separating them. The CDR3 loop is CASSLTGLSNQPQHF. The DNA of the CDR3 is TGTGCCAGCAGCTTGACAGGACTTAGCAATCAGCCCCAGCATTTT.

V usage is TRBV6-5 and J usage is TRBJ2-3; TRBD2 matches at 9 bases. V lost 2 bases, J lost 2 bases, and 8 bases stayed unmatched. This CDR3 region has 17 residues. Looked up from germline, CDR1 is MNHEY and CDR2 is SVGAGI. The CDR3 spells CASSYPRVAGDTDTQYF. In DNA, the CDR3 is TGTGCCAGCAGTTACCCGAGGGTAGCGGGGGACACAGATACGCAGTATTTT.

The chain is built from TRBV20-1 and TRBJ1-5; no definite D call. The V end was cut by 0 bases, the J end by 2 bases, with 11 bases between. Germline CDR1 is DFQATT and CDR2 is SNEGSKA (reference sequence). The CDR3 runs to 15 residues. The CDR3 region is CSARDLSGGNQPQHF. The DNA for the CDR3 is TGCAGTGCTAGAGATCTTTCGGGAGGCAATCAGCCCCAGCATTTT.

This rearrangement joins TRBV12-3 or TRBV12-4 to TRBJ2-1; TRBD1 or TRBD2 may be the D gene (7 bases each). The CDR3 runs to 16 residues. Between the trimmed V and J ends, which lost 5 bases and 0 bases, there was a span of 14 bases. CDR3 loop: CASSQGGDLSYNEQFF. DNA for the CDR3: TGTGCCAGCAGTCAGGGGGGGGACCTCTCCTACAATGAGCAGTTCTTC.

The rearrangement uses TRBV20-1 and TRBJ2-1, with unresolved D. V was pared by 0 bases and J by 9 bases, with 6 bases between. This CDR3 is 11 amino acids long. Germline CDR1 reads DFQATT; CDR2 reads SNEGSKA (reference sequence). This CDR3 is CSAREGLEQFF. The DNA of the CDR3 is TGCAGTGCTAGAGAGGGCCTTGAGCAGTTCTTC.

Comment on this clonotype: A read error may account for a junction end that differs from germline. The J gene is TRBJ1-1, the V gene TRBV19; D is undetermined. CDR3 length equals 15 residues. Germline loops: CDR1 LNHDA, CDR2 SQIVND (reference sequence). CDR3 in DNA: TGTGCCAATAGTATAGGCGGCAGCCCGAACACTGAAGCTTTCTTT. Protein: CANSIGGSPNTEAFF.

This clonotype was counted between two and nine times. The rearrangement joins TRBV7-6 to TRBJ1-5; D unclear. Germline-derived CDR1 and CDR2 are SGHVS and FNYEAQ. The CDR3 length is 14 residues. Trimming left V 5 bases short and J 0 bases short, with 8 bases between. The CDR3 DNA reads as TGTGCCAGCAGCGCCTTACCTAGCAATCAGCCCCAGCATTTT. Encoded protein: CASSALPSNQPQHF.

Only one count was recorded for this clonotype. The chain links TRBV27 to TRBJ2-3; D remains ambiguous. Germline V gives CDR1 MNHEY, CDR2 SMNVEV (reference sequence). V was cut by 4 bases and J by 1 base, with 9 bases left in between. The CDR3 consists of 14 residues. CDR3 in DNA: TGTGCCAGCAGTTCTCAATCTGGCACAGATACGCAGTATTTT. It yields the protein CASSSQSGTDTQYF.

This clonotype was detected ten times or more. The chain combines TRBV6-5 with TRBJ2-5; 7 bases fit TRBD2. The CDR3 consists of 17 residues. Germline-derived CDR1 and CDR2 are MNHEY and SVGAGI. With V trimmed by 2 bases and J by 2 bases, 11 bases remained unmatched. In DNA form, the CDR3 reads TGTGCCAGCAGTTACCTGCCGGACGAGCGGGGACAAGAGACCCAGTACTTC. It encodes CASSYLPDERGQETQYF.

This chain uses TRBV6-8 with TRBJ1-1, with a tentative D call TRBD1 (5 bases). Germline V lookup: CDR1 MNHGY, CDR2 SAAAGT. Trimming took off 2 bases at V and 6 bases at J, with 10 bases between the two ends. This CDR3 is 13 amino acids long. In DNA form, the CDR3 reads TGTGCCAGCAGTTACGCCAGGGTCGCTGAAGCTTTCTTT. Protein sequence: CASSYARVAEAFF.

The J gene is TRBJ2-1, the V gene TRBV27; D uncertain. Germline CDR1 is MNHEY and CDR2 is SMNVEV (reference sequence). Trimming left V 5 bases short and J 6 bases short, with 5 bases between. This CDR3 region has 11 residues. CDR3 nucleotides: TGTGCCAGCAGTACCATCAATGAGCAGTTCTTC. It specifies CASSTINEQFF.

The V and J genes are TRBV2 and TRBJ1-2; no clear D. The CDR3 loop spans 10 amino acids. V shed 9 bases and J shed 5 bases, with 7 bases lying between them. Germline V lookup: CDR1 SNHLY, CDR2 FYNNEI. The CDR3 region has the DNA TGTGCCAGTTACAGTTATGGCTACACCTTC. Its translation: CASYSYGYTF.

This chain connects TRBV4-1 to TRBJ2-3; either TRBD1 or TRBD2 may supply D (5 bases each). CDR1 MGHRA and CDR2 YSYEKL come from the germline V gene. This CDR3 has 13 residues. V shed 0 bases and J shed 11 bases, with 12 bases lying between them. The CDR3 coding sequence is TGCGCCAGCAGCCAAGATTTGGGGGTTGAGCAGTATTTT. As protein: CASSQDLGVEQYF.

The V gene is TRBV5-6, the J gene TRBJ1-1; 8 bases align to TRBD1. The germline gives CDR1 SGHDT, CDR2 YYEEEE. The CDR3 runs to 15 residues. V lost 4 bases, J lost 6 bases, and 11 bases stayed unmatched. The CDR3 is CASSVDRAGVPEAFF. In DNA, the CDR3 is TGTGCCAGCAGCGTGGACAGGGCGGGAGTGCCTGAAGCTTTCTTT.

Notes on this clonotype: The junction shows a germline mismatch at one end, possibly a read error. The chain carries TRBV6-5 and TRBJ2-1; 8 bases align to TRBD2. Germline loops: CDR1 MNHEY, CDR2 SVGAGI. This CDR3 spans 16 amino acids. The CDR3 protein is CASGYGGGGSYNEQFF. The CDR3, as DNA: TGTGCCAGCGGTTACGGGGGGGGGGGCTCCTACAATGAGCAGTTCTTC.